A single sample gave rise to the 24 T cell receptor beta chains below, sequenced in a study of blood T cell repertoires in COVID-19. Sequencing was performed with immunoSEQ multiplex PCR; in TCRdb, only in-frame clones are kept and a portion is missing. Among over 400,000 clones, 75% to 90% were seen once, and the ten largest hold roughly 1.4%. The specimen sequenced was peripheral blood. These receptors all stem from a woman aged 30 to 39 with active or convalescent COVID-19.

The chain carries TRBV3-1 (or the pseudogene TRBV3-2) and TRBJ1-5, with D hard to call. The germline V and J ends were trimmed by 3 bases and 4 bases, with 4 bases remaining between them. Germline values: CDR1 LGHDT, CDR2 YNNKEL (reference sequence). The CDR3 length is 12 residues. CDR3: CASSHQNQPQHF. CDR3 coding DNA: TGTGCCAGCAGCCACCAAAATCAGCCCCAGCATTTT.

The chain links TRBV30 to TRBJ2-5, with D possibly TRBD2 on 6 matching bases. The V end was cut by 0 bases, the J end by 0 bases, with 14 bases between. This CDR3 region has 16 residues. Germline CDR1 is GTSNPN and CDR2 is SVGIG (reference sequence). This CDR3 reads CAWSVRGSGDQETQYF. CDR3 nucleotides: TGTGCCTGGAGTGTACGTGGTAGCGGTGACCAAGAGACCCAGTACTTC.

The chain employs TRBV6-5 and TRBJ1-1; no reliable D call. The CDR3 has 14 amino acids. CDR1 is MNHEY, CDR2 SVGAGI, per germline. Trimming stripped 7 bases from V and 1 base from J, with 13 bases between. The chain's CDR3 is CASTIHVANTEAFF. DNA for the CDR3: TGTGCCAGCACCATACACGTAGCGAACACTGAAGCTTTCTTT.

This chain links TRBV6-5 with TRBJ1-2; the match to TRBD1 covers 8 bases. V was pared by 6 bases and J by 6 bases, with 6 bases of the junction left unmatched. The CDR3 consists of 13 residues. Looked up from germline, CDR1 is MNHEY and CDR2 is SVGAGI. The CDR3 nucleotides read TGTGCCAGCAGCCTGACAGGGGCGGATGGCTACACCTTC. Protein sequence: CASSLTGADGYTF.

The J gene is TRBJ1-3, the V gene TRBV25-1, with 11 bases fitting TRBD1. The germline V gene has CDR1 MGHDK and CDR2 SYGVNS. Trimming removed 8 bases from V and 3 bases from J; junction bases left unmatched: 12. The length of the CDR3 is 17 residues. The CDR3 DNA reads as TGTGCCAGCCGCCAAACCGGGACAGGGGGTTTTGGAAACACCATATATTTT. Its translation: CASRQTGTGGFGNTIYF.

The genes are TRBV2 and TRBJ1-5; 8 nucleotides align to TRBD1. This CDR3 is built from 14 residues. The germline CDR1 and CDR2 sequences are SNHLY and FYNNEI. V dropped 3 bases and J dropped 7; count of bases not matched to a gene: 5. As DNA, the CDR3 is TGTGCCAGCAGTGATCAGGGGGCCCAACAGCCCCAGCATTTT. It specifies CASSDQGAQQPQHF.

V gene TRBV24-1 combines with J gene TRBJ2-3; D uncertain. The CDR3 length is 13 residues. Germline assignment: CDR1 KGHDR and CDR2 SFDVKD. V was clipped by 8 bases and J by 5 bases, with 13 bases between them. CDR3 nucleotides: TGTGCCACCAATTCGTCGGGTGGAGATACGCAGTATTTT. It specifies CATNSSGGDTQYF.

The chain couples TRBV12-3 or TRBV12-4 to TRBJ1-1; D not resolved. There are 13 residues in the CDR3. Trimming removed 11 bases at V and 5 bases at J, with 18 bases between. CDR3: CAGLLNTGTEAFF. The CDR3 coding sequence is TGTGCCGGACTACTGAACACGGGGACTGAAGCTTTCTTT.

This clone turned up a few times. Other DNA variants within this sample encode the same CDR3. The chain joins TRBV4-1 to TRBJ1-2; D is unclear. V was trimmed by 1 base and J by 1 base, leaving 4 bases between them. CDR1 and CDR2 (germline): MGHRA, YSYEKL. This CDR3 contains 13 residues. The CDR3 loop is CASSQAVNYGYTF. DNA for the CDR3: TGCGCCAGCAGCCAAGCCGTTAACTATGGCTACACCTTC.

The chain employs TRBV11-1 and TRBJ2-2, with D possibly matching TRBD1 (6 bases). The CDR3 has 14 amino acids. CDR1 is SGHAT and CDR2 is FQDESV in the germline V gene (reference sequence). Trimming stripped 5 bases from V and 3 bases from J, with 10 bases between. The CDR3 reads CASSEGEYTGELFF. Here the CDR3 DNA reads TGTGCCAGCAGCGAGGGGGAGTACACCGGGGAGCTGTTTTTT.

This chain's CDR3 is CASSQQTGQGRAYEQYF. The DNA of the CDR3 is TGTGCCAGCAGCCAACAGACGGGACAGGGAAGGGCCTACGAGCAGTACTTC. The V gene is TRBV5-7, the J gene TRBJ2-7; 9 nucleotides agree with TRBD1. TRBV5-7 is an ORF, and what it does is uncertain. Trimming took 4 bases from V and 2 from J; bases not matched to a gene: 13. This CDR3 is 17 amino acids long.

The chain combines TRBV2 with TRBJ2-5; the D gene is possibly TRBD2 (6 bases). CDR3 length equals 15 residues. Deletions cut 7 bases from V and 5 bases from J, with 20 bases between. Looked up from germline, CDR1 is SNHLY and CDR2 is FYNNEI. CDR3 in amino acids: CASKERGDGGETQYF. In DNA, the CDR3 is TGTGCCAGCAAAGAGAGGGGTGATGGAGGGGAGACCCAGTACTTC.

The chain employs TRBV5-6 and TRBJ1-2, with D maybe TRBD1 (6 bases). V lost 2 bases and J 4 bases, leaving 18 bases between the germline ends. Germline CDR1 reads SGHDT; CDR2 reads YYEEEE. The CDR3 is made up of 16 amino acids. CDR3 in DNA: TGTGCCAGCAGCTTAAAAGCTCTCCCAGGGGTCTATGGCTACACCTTC. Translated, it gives CASSLKALPGVYGYTF.

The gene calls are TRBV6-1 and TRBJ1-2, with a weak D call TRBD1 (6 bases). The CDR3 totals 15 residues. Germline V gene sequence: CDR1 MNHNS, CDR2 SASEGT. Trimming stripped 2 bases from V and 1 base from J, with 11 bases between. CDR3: CASSEKQGFNYGYTF. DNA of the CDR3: TGTGCCAGCAGTGAAAAACAGGGTTTTAACTATGGCTACACCTTC.

CDR3 loop: CASSLDVWGRTASYNEQFF. CDR3 DNA sequence: TGTGCCAGCAGCTTAGACGTATGGGGAAGGACTGCTTCCTACAATGAGCAGTTCTTC. The V gene is TRBV11-2, the J gene TRBJ2-1; a weak D match, TRBD2 (5 bases). The CDR3 length is 19 residues. V lost 0 bases to trimming and J lost 1 base, with 19 bases between them. CDR1 is SGHAT, CDR2 FQNNGV, per germline.

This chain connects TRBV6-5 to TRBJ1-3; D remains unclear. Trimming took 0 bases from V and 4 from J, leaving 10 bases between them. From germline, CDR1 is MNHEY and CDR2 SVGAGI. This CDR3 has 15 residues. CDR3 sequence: CASSYSRQLGNTIYF. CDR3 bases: TGTGCCAGCAGTTACTCGAGGCAGCTCGGAAACACCATATATTTT.

CDR3 nucleotides: TGTGCCAGCAGTGACCGGACAGGAGCTAATGAAAAACTGTTTTTT. Protein sequence: CASSDRTGANEKLFF. The chain is built from TRBV6-1 and TRBJ1-4; 7 bases are shared with TRBD1. Trimming removed 3 bases from V and 3 bases from J; junction bases left unmatched: 4. Germline V gives CDR1 MNHNS, CDR2 SASEGT. The CDR3 runs to 15 residues.

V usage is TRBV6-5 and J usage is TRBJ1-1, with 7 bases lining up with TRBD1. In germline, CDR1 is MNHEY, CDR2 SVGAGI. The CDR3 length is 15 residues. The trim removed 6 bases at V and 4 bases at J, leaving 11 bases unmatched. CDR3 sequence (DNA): TGTGCCAGCAGGCGGGACAGATCGGGGACCACTGAAGCTTTCTTT. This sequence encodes CASRRDRSGTTEAFF.

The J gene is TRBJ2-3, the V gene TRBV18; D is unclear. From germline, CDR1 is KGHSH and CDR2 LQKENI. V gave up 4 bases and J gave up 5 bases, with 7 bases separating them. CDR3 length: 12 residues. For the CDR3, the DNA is TGTGCCAGCTCACATCCGTTAGATACGCAGTATTTT. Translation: CASSHPLDTQYF. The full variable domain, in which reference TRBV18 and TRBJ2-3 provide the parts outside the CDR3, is NAGVMQNPRHLVRRRGQEARLRCSPMKGHSHVYWYRQLPEEGLKFMVYLQKENIIDESGMPKERFSAEFPKEGPSILRIQQVVRGDSAAYFCASSHPLDTQYFGPGTRLTVL.

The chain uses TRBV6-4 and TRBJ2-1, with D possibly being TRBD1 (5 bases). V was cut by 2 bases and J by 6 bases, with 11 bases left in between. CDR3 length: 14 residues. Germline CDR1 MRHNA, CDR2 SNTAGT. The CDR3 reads CASSDPRQRNEQFF. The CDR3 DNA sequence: TGTGCCAGCAGTGACCCCCGACAGCGCAATGAGCAGTTCTTC.

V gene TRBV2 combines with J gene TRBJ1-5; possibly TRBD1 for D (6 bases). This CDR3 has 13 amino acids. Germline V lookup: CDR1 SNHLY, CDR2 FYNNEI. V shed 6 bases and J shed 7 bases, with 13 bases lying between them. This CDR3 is CASRDSGGQPQHF. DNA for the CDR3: TGTGCCAGCAGGGACAGTGGTGGCCAGCCCCAGCATTTT.

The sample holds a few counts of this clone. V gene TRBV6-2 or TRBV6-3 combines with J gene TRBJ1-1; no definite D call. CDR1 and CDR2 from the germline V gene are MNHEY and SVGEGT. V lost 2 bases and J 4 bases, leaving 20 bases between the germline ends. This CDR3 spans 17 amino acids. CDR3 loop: CASSYPFGRKAGTEAFF. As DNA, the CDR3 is TGTGCCAGCAGTTACCCCTTTGGGCGGAAGGCGGGCACTGAAGCTTTCTTT.

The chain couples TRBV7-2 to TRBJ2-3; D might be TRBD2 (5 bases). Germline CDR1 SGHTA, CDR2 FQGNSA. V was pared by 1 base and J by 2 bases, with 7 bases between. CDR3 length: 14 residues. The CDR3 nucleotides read TGTGCCAGCAGCTTAGGAGGGTACACAGATACGCAGTATTTT. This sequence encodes CASSLGGYTDTQYF.

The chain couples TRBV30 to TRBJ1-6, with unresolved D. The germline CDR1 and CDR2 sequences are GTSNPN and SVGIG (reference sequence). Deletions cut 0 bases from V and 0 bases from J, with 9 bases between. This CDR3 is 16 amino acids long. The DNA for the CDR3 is TGTGCCTGGAGTGTAGAAGGGAGCTCCTATAATTCACCCCTCCACTTT. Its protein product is CAWSVEGSSYNSPLHF. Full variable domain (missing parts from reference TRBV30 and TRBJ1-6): SQTIHQWPATLVQPVGSPLSLECTVEGTSNPNLYWYRQAAGRGLQLLFYSVGIGQISSEVPQNLSASRPQDRQFILSSKKLLLSDSGFYLCAWSVEGSSYNSPLHFGNGTRLTVT.